The rows below give T cell receptor beta chains drawn from one sample of a study of shared clonotypes between healthy human individuals. Assay: immunoSEQ multiplex PCR; the TCRdb copy retains only in-frame clones and omits some. The table shows millions of clones, with about 95% occurring only once. Sequencing used naive CD8+ T cells sorted from blood. The receptors originated from a man aged 18 to 30 in good health. Both conserved end residues are part of each CDR3. Each record gives: J gene, D gene, V gene, clone size, CDR3 DNA, CDR3 protein. A D gene is named only where the DNA matches it firmly. Only some rows state a clone size, as once, few, many or a class for expanded clones.

TRBJ2-7 | TRBD2 | TRBV9 | NA | TGTGCCAGCAGCATCTCTGGCGGGAGCTCCTACGAGCAGTACTTC | CASSISGGSSYEQYF
TRBJ2-5 | NA | TRBV27 | NA | TGTGCCAGCAGTCAGGACCGTTTTACTGCCCAGTACTTC | CASSQDRFTAQYF
TRBJ1-1 | NA | TRBV7-9 | NA | TGTGCCAGCAGCTTGATCGGGACTGAAGCTTTCTTT | CASSLIGTEAFF
TRBJ1-1 | NA | TRBV9 | NA | TGTGCCAGCAGCGAGGGAGACAGGTGGGGCACTGAAGCTTTCTTT | CASSEGDRWGTEAFF
TRBJ2-3 | TRBD1 | TRBV6-5 | NA | TGTGCCAGCAGCACAACAGGACAGGGAACAGATACGCAGTATTTT | CASSTTGQGTDTQYF
TRBJ2-1 | TRBD2 | TRBV19 | NA | TGTGCCAGTAGTCTAGGACTAGCGGGGGCCCTCTACAATGAGCAGTTCTTC | CASSLGLAGALYNEQFF
TRBJ2-5 | NA | TRBV5-6 | NA | TGTGCCAGCAGCAGCGATGCAGGGATACAAGAGACCCAGTACTTC | CASSSDAGIQETQYF
TRBJ2-2 | NA | TRBV21-1 | NA | TGTGCCAGCAGCAAAGTCGGAGGGGGGCCCGCCACCGGGGAGCTGTTTTTT | CASSKVGGGPATGELFF
TRBJ2-3 | TRBD1 | TRBV14 | NA | TGTGCCAGCAGCCAAGGGACAGGGGGACGAGATACGCAGTATTTT | CASSQGTGGRDTQYF
TRBJ2-7 | NA | TRBV6-1 | NA | TGTGCCAGCAGTACGCTCTCTACCTACGAGCAGTACTTC | CASSTLSTYEQYF
TRBJ1-2 | NA | TRBV6-5 | few | TGTGCCAGCAGTTACGAACAGGGTCCATATGGCTACACCTTC | CASSYEQGPYGYTF
TRBJ2-7 | NA | TRBV9 | once | TGTGCCAGCAGCCCCCCGGGGGAAAGTCCCGAGCAGTACTTC | CASSPPGESPEQYF
TRBJ2-3 | TRBD2 | TRBV4-1 | once | TGCGCCAGCAGCCAAGTTAGCGGGAGTTTAAAAGATACGCAGTATTTT | CASSQVSGSLKDTQYF
TRBJ1-2 | NA | TRBV7-6 | NA | TGTGCCAGCAGAAAAGCGGACCACTATGGCTACACCTTC | CASRKADHYGYTF
TRBJ2-6 | NA | TRBV6-1 | once | TGTGCCAGCACCGAGGGTGGGGCCAACGTCCTGACTTTC | CASTEGGANVLTF
TRBJ2-7 | TRBD1 | TRBV7-9 | NA | TGTGCCAGCAGCCACCCGTGGGACAGGGAATACGAGCAGTACTTC | CASSHPWDREYEQYF
TRBJ2-2 | NA | TRBV19 | NA | TGTGCCAGTAGTCTGACAGGTCCCACCGGGGAGCTGTTTTTT | CASSLTGPTGELFF
TRBJ1-3 | NA | TRBV23-1 | NA | TGCGCCAGCAGCCATTTCCGGGTGAGGGGAAACACCATATATTTT | CASSHFRVRGNTIYF
TRBJ1-1 | NA | TRBV5-1 | once | TGCGCCAGCAGCGTGGATTCGAGTGGTGTCACTGAAGCTTTCTTT | CASSVDSSGVTEAFF
TRBJ2-7 | NA | TRBV19 | NA | TGTGCCAGTAGTATCGGAACAGGGAGCTCCTACGAGCAGTACTTC | CASSIGTGSSYEQYF
TRBJ1-1 | NA | TRBV19 | NA | TGTGCCAGTAGCGCCGACGGGGAGGGCCTGAACACTGAAGCTTTCTTT | CASSADGEGLNTEAFF
TRBJ1-2 | NA | TRBV27 | NA | TGTGCCAGCAGTTTAGATTCGGGGAATGGCTACACCTTC | CASSLDSGNGYTF
TRBJ2-7 | NA | TRBV27 | NA | TGTGCCAGCAGTATCCTGACAGGCACGGACGAGCAGTACTTC | CASSILTGTDEQYF
TRBJ1-1 | NA | TRBV13 | NA | TGTGCCAGCAGCGTGGGGCAGGACGGAACTGAAGCTTTCTTT | CASSVGQDGTEAFF
TRBJ2-3 | NA | TRBV5-4 | NA | TGTGCCAGCAGCGGTCGTTATGGAGCGGGTCTACCCCCAGATACGCAGTATTTT | CASSGRYGAGLPPDTQYF
TRBJ2-1 | TRBD2 | TRBV14 | NA | TGTGCCAGCAGCCCCGCCAAAGGGGAGGGCCGGGATGAGCAGTTCTTC | CASSPAKGEGRDEQFF
TRBJ2-5 | NA | TRBV10-3 | NA | TGTGCCATCGCTAGGTCCCAAGAGACCCAGTACTTC | CAIARSQETQYF
TRBJ2-7 | TRBD1 | TRBV7-9 | NA | TGTGCCAGCAGCCCCGGGACAGGGGTTTTCTACGAGCAGTACTTC | CASSPGTGVFYEQYF
TRBJ1-3 | NA | TRBV7-6 | NA | TGTGCCAGCAGCTTATGCCTTGAAGACTCTGGAAACACCATATATTTT | CASSLCLEDSGNTIYF
TRBJ2-7 | NA | TRBV4-2 | NA | TGTGCCAGCAGCCAAGAGGGGCAGGGAGTAGAGCAGTACTTC | CASSQEGQGVEQYF
TRBJ2-3 | TRBD1 | TRBV6-5 | NA | TGTGCCAGCAGCACGGACAGGGCAGATACGCAGTATTTT | CASSTDRADTQYF
TRBJ2-2 | NA | TRBV7-6 | NA | TGTGCCAGCAGCCCGTTGGGGGCCTACGGGGAGCTGTTTTTT | CASSPLGAYGELFF
TRBJ2-3 | TRBD2 | TRBV5-4 | NA | TGTGCCAGCAGCGTGCGGGGGGGCCTACAAGATACGCAGTATTTT | CASSVRGGLQDTQYF
TRBJ2-7 | NA | TRBV4-3 | NA | TGCGCCAGCAGCCAAGGGGCTAGCCCAAACTCCTACGAGCAGTACTTC | CASSQGASPNSYEQYF
TRBJ2-7 | NA | TRBV28 | NA | TGTGCCAGCAGTTTATCCCTTGACGAGCAGTACTTC | CASSLSLDEQYF